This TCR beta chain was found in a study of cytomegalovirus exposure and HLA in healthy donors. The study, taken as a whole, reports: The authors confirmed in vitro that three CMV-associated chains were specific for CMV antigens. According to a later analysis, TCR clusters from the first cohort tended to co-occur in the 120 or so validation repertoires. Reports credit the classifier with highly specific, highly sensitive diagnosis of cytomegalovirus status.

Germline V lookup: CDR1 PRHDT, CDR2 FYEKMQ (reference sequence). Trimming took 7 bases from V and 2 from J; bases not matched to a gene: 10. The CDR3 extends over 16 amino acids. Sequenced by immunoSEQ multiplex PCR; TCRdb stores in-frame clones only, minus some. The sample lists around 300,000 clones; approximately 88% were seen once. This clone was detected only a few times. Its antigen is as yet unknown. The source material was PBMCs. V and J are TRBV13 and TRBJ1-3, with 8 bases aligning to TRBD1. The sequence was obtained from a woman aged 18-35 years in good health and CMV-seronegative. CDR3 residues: CASIPLTGDAGNTIYF. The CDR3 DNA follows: TGTGCCAGCATCCCGTTGACAGGGGACGCTGGAAACACCATATATTTT.